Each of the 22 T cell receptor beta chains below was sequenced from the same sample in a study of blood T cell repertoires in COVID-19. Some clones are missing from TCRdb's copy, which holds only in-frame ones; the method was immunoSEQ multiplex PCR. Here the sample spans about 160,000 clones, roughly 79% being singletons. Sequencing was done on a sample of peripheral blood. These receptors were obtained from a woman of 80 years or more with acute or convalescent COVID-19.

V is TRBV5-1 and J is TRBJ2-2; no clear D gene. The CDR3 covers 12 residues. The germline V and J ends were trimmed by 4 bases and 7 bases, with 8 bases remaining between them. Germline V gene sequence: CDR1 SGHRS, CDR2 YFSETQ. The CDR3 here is CASSHPGGELFF. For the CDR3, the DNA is TGCGCCAGCAGCCACCCGGGCGGGGAGCTGTTTTTT. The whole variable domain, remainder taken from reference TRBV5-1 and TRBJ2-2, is KAGVTQTPRYLIKTRGQQVTLSCSPISGHRSVSWYQQTPGQGLQFLFEYFSETQRNKGNFPGRFSGRQFSNSRSEMNVSTLELGDSALYLCASSHPGGELFFGEGSRLTVL.

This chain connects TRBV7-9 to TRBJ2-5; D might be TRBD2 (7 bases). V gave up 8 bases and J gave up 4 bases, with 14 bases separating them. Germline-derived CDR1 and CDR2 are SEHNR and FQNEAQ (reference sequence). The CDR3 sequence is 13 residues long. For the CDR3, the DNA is TGTGCCAGCTCAAGGGGGGGAGGAGAGACCCAGTACTTC. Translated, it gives CASSRGGGETQYF.

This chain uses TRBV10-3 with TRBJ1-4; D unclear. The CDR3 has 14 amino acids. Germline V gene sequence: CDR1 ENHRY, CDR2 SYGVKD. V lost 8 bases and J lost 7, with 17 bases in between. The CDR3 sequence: CAIHPGVAGEKLFF. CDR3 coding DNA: TGTGCCATCCACCCCGGGGTCGCCGGTGAAAAACTGTTTTTT.

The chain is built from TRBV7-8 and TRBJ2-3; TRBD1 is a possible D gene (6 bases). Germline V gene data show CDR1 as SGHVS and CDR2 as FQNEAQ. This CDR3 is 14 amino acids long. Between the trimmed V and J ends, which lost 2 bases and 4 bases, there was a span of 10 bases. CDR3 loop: CASSLNPGADTQYF. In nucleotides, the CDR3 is TGTGCCAGCAGCTTAAATCCAGGGGCAGATACGCAGTATTTT.

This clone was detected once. CDR3 in amino acids: CASSLAGRGITYEQYF. The CDR3 coding sequence is TGCGCCAGCAGCTTGGCCGGCAGGGGGATAACCTACGAGCAGTACTTC. The rearrangement uses TRBV5-1 and TRBJ2-7, with 7 bases identical to TRBD1. Trimming at V came to 0 bases and at J to 2 bases, leaving 8 bases not matched to a gene. CDR3 length equals 16 residues. The germline V gene has CDR1 SGHRS and CDR2 YFSETQ. Supplemented by reference TRBV5-1 and TRBJ2-7, the full variable domain reads KAGVTQTPRYLIKTRGQQVTLSCSPISGHRSVSWYQQTPGQGLQFLFEYFSETQRNKGNFPGRFSGRQFSNSRSEMNVSTLELGDSALYLCASSLAGRGITYEQYFGPGTRLTVT.

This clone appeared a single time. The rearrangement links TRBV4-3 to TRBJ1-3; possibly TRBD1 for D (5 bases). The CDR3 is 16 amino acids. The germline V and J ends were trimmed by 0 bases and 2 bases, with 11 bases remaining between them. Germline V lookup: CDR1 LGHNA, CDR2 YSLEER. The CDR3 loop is CASSQDLGGTGNTIYF. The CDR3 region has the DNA TGCGCCAGCAGCCAAGATCTGGGGGGAACTGGAAACACCATATATTTT.

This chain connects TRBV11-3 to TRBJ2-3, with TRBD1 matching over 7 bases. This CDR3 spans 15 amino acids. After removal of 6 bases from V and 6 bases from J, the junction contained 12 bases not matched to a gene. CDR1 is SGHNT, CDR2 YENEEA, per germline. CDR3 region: CASSRQRGGKDTQYF. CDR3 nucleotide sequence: TGTGCCAGCAGTCGACAGCGAGGGGGCAAGGATACGCAGTATTTT.

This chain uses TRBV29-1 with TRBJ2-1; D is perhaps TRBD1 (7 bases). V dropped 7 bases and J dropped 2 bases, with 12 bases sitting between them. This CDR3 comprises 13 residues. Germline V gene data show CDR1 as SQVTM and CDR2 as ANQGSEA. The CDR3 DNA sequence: TGCAGCGCCCAGGGGGGAGCCTACAATGAGCAGTTCTTC. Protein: CSAQGGAYNEQFF.

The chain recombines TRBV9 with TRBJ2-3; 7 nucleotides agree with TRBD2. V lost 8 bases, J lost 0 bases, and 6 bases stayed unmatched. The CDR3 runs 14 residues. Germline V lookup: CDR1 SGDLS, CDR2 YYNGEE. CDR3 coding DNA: TGTGCCAGTAAGCGGGATGTTAGCACAGATACGCAGTATTTT. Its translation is CASKRDVSTDTQYF.

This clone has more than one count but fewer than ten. The CDR3 DNA is TGTGCCAGCTCACCTGACTCCCTCGAACACAATGAGCAGTTCTTC. This gives the protein CASSPDSLEHNEQFF. V is TRBV18 and J is TRBJ2-1; D remains ambiguous. V lost 3 bases to trimming and J lost 5 bases, with 14 bases between them. Per germline, CDR1 KGHSH and CDR2 LQKENI. The CDR3 has 15 residues. The variable domain in full, with the rest retrieved from reference TRBV18 and TRBJ2-1, is NAGVMQNPRHLVRRRGQEARLRCSPMKGHSHVYWYRQLPEEGLKFMVYLQKENIIDESGMPKERFSAEFPKEGPSILRIQQVVRGDSAAYFCASSPDSLEHNEQFFGPGTRLTVL.

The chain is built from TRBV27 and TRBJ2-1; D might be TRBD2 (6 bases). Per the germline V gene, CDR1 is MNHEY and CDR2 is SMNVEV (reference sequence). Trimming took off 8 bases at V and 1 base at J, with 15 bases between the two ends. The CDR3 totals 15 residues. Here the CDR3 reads CASHKGGWSYNEQFF. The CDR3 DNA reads TGTGCCAGCCACAAGGGAGGTTGGTCCTACAATGAGCAGTTCTTC.

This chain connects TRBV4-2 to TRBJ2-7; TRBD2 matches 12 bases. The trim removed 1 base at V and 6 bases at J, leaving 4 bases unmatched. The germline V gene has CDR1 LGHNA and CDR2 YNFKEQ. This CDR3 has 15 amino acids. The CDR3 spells CASSQAGLAGAEQYF. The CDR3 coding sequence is TGTGCCAGCAGCCAAGCGGGACTAGCGGGTGCCGAGCAGTACTTC.

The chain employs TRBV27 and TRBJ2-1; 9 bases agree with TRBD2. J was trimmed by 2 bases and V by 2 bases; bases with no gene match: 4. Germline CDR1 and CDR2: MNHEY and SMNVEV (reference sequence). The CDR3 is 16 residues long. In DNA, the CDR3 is TGTGCCAGCAGTTTACGGCGGGAGGGCCCCTACAATGAGCAGTTCTTC. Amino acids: CASSLRREGPYNEQFF.

CDR3 loop: CATSRGFLEGQGSSEAFF. The DNA for the CDR3 is TGTGCCACCAGCAGAGGTTTCCTAGAGGGACAGGGTTCATCTGAAGCTTTCTTT. V gene TRBV15 combines with J gene TRBJ1-1; 9 bases fit TRBD1. CDR1 and CDR2 from the germline V gene are LNHNV and YYDKDF (reference sequence). This CDR3 region has 18 residues. The V gene end was trimmed by 1 base and the J gene end by 6 bases; junction bases not matched to a gene: 15.

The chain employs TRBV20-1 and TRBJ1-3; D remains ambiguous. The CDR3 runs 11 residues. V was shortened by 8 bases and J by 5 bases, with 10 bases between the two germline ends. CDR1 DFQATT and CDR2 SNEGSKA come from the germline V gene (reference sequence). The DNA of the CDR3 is TGCAGTTTGCGCTTGAGAAACACCATATATTTT. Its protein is CSLRLRNTIYF.

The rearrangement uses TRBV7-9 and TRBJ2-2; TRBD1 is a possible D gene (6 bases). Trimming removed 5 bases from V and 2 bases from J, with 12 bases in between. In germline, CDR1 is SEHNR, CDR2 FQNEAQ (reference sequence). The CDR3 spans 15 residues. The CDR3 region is CASSPWTANTGELFF. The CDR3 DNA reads TGTGCCAGCAGCCCTTGGACAGCAAACACCGGGGAGCTGTTTTTT. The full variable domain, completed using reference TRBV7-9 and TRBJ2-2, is DTGVSQNPRHKITKRGQNVTFRCDPISEHNRLYWYRQTLGQGPEFLTYFQNEAQLEKSRLLSDRFSAERPKGSFSTLEIQRTEQGDSAMYLCASSPWTANTGELFFGEGSRLTVL.

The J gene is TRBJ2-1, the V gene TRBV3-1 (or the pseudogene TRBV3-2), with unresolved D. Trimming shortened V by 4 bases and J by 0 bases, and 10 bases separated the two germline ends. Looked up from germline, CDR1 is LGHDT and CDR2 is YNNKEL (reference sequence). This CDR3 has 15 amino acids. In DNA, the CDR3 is TGTGCCAGCAGCCCTACTAAGAACTCCTACAATGAGCAGTTCTTC. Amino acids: CASSPTKNSYNEQFF.

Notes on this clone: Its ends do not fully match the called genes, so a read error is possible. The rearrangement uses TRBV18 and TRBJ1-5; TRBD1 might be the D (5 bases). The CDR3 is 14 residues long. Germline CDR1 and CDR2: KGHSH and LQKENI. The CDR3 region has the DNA TGTGCCAGCTCTTTGGGGCCCAGCAATCGGCCCCAGCATTTT. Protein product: CASSLGPSNRPQHF.

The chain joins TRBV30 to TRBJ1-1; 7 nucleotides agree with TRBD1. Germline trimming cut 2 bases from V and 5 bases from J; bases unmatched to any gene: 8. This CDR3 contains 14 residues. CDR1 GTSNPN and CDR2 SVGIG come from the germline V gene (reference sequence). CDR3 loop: CAWSHSTGWTEAFF. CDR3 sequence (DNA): TGTGCCTGGAGTCATTCGACAGGGTGGACTGAAGCTTTCTTT.

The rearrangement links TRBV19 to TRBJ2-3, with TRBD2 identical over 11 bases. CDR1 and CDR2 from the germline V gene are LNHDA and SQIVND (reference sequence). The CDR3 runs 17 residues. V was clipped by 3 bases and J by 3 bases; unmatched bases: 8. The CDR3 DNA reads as TGTGCCAGTAGTATTAGCGGGAGGGCCGATAGGACAGATACGCAGTATTTT. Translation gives CASSISGRADRTDTQYF. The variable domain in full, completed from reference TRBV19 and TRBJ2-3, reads DGGITQSPKYLFRKEGQNVTLSCEQNLNHDAMYWYRQDPGQGLRLIYYSQIVNDFQKGDIAEGYSVSREKKESFPLTVTSAQKNPTAFYLCASSISGRADRTDTQYFGPGTRLTVL.

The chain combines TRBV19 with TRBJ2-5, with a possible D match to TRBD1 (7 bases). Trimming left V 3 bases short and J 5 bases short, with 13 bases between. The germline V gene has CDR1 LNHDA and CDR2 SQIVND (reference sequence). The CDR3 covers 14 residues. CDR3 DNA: TGTGCCAGTAGTATGACCCCAGGGGGGGAGACCCAGTACTTC. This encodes CASSMTPGGETQYF.

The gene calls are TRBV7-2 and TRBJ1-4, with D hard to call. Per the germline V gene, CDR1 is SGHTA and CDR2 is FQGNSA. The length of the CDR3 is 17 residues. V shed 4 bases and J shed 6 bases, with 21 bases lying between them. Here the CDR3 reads CASSSSSPGMADEKLFF. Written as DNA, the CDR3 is TGTGCCAGCAGCTCCAGCAGCCCGGGGATGGCAGATGAAAAACTGTTTTTT. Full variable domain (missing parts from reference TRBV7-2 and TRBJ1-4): GAGVSQSPSNKVTEKGKDVELRCDPISGHTALYWYRQSLGQGLEFLIYFQGNSAPDKSGLPSDRFSAERTGGSVSTLTIQRTQQEDSAVYLCASSSSSPGMADEKLFFGSGTQLSVL.